Below are 4 T cell receptor beta chains sequenced from a single sample in a study of cytomegalovirus exposure and HLA in healthy donors. Generated by immunoSEQ multiplex PCR, the TCRdb table keeps only in-frame clones and is missing some. The repertoire has more than 85,000 clones, around 89% of them found once; the top ten carry approximately 1.5%. The source material was PBMCs. These receptors were collected from a woman in her 30s in good health and CMV-seropositive.

The chain couples TRBV11-3 to TRBJ2-7; tentatively, D is TRBD2 (6 bases). Germline CDR1 SGHNT, CDR2 YENEEA. The ends were cut back, 1 base at V and 3 bases at J, with 13 bases in the middle. There are 15 residues in the CDR3. The CDR3 sequence: CASSLGDSGDYEQYF. The CDR3 DNA sequence: TGTGCCAGCAGCTTAGGGGACTCGGGAGACTACGAGCAGTACTTC.

The rearrangement joins TRBV11-2 to TRBJ2-7, with D tentatively TRBD2 (6 bases). Germline V gene lookup returns CDR1 SGHAT and CDR2 FQNNGV. This CDR3 is 16 amino acids long. The germline V and J ends were trimmed by 6 bases and 0 bases, with 18 bases remaining between them. The CDR3 DNA follows: TGTGCCAGCAGGGAACCGGGACTGCGAAGCTCCTACGAGCAGTACTTC. Translating gives CASREPGLRSSYEQYF.

The DNA of the CDR3 is TGTGCCAGCAGCAAACCGGGGGGGCGGACCTCCTACGAGCAGTACTTC. It yields the protein CASSKPGGRTSYEQYF. V gene TRBV21-1 combines with J gene TRBJ2-7; the table's D call of TRBD2 was not tested on the DNA. TRBV21-1 is termed a pseudogene. This CDR3 is built from 16 residues.

The chain has TRBV7-9 and TRBJ2-7; 8 bases fit TRBD2. Germline trimming cut 5 bases from V and 9 bases from J; bases unmatched to any gene: 6. The CDR3 sequence is 12 residues long. The germline gives CDR1 SEHNR, CDR2 FQNEAQ (reference sequence). Here the CDR3 reads CASSDGLAAQYF. In DNA, the CDR3 is TGTGCCAGCAGCGACGGACTAGCTGCGCAGTACTTC.